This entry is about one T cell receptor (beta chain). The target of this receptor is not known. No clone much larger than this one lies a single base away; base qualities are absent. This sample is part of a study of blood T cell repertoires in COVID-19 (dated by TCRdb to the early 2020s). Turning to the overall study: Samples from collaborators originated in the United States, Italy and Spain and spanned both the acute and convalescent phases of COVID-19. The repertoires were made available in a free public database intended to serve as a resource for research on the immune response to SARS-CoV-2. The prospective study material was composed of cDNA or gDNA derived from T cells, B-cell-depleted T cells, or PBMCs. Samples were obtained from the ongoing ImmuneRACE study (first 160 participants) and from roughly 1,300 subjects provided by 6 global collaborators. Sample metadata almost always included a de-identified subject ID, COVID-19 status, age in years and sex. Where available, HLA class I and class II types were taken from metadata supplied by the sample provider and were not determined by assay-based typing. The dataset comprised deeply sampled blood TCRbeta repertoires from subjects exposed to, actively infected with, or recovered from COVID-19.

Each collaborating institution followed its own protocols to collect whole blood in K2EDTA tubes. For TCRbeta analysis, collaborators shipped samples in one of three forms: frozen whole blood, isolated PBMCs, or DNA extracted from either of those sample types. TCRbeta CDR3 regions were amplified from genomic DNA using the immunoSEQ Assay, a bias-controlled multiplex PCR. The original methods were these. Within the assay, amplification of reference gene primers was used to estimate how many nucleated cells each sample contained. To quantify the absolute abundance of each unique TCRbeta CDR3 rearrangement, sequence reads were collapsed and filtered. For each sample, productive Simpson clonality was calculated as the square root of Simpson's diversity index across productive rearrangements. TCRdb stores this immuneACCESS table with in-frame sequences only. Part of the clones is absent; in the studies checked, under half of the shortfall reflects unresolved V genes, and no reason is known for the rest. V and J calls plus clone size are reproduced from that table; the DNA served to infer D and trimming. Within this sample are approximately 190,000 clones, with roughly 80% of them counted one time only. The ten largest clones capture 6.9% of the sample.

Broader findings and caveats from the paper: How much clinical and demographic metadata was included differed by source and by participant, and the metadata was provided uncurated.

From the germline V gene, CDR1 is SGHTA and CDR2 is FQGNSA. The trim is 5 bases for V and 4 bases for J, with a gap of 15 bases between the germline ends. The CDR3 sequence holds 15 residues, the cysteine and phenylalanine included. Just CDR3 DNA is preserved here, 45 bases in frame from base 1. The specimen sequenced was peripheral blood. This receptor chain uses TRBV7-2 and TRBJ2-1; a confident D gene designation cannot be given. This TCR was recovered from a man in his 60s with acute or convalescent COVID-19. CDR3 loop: CASSPTTNTYNEQFF. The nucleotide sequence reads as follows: TGTGCCAGCAGCCCTACTACCAACACATACAATGAGCAGTTCTTC.